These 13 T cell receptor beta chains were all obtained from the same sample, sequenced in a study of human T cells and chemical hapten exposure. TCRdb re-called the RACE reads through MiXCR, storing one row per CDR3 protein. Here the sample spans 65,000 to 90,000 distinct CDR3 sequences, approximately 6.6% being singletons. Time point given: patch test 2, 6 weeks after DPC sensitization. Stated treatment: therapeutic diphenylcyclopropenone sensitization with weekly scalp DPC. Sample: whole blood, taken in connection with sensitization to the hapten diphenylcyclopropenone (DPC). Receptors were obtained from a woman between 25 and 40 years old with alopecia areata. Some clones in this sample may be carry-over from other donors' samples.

DNA for the CDR3: TGTGCCAGCAGAACGGCTCATGGAATCCTTAACTATGGCTACACCTTC. Its protein is CASRTAHGILNYGYTF. This chain uses TRBV6-6 with TRBJ1-2; unclear D gene. V gave up 6 bases and J gave up 1 base, with 18 bases separating them. Germline assignment: CDR1 MNHNY and CDR2 SVGAGI (reference sequence). The CDR3 extends over 16 amino acids.

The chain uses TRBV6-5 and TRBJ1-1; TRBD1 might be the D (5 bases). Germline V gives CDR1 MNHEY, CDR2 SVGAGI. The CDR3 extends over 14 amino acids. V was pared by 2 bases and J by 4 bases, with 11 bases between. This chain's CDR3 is CASSYGQGVTEAFF. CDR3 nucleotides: TGTGCCAGCAGTTACGGGCAGGGCGTCACTGAAGCTTTCTTT.

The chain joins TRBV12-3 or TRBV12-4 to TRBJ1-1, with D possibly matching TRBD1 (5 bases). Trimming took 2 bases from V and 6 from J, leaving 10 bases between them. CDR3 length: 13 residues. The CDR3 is CASSLQGMAEAFF. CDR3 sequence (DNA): TGTGCCAGCAGTTTACAGGGAATGGCTGAAGCTTTCTTT.

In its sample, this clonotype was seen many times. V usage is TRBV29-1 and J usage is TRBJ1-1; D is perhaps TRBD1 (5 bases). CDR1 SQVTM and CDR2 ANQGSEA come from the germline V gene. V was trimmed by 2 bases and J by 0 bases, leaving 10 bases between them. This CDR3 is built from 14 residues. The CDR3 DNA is TGCAGCGTTGAATGGGCAGGGATGAACACTGAAGCTTTCTTT. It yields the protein CSVEWAGMNTEAFF. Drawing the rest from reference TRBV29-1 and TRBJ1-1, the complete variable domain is SAVISQKPSRDICQRGTSLTIQCQVDSQVTMMFWYRQQPGQSLTLIATANQGSEATYESGFVIDKFPISRPNLTFSTLTVSNMSPEDSSIYLCSVEWAGMNTEAFFGQGTRLTVV.

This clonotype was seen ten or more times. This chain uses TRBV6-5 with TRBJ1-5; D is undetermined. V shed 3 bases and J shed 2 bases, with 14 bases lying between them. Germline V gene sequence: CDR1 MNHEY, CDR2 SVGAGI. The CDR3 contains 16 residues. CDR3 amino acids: CASSYREPSGNQPQHF. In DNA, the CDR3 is TGTGCCAGCAGTTATAGAGAGCCTTCGGGCAATCAGCCCCAGCATTTT.

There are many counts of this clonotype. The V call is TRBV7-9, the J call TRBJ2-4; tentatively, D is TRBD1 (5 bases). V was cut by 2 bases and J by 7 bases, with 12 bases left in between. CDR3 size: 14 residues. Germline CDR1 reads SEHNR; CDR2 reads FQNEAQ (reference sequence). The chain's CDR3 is CASSLSSGFNIQYF. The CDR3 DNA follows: TGTGCCAGCAGCTTATCTTCAGGGTTCAACATTCAGTACTTC.

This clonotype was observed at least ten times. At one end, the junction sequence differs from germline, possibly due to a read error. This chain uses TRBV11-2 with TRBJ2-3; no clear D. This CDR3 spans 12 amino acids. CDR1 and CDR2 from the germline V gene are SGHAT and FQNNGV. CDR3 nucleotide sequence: TGTGCCAGCAGCTTAGGCTGGGCGGCATCCGTATTT. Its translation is CASSLGWAASVF.

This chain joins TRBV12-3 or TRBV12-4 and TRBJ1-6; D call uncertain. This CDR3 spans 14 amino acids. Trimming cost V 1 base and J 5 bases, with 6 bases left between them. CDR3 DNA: TGTGCCAGCAGTTTAGGAGGGAATAATTCACCCCTCCACTTT. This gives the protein CASSLGGNNSPLHF.

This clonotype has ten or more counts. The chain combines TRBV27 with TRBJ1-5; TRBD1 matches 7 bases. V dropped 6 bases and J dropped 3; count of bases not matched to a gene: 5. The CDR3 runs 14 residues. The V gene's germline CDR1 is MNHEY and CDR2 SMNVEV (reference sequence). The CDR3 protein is CASSLGQHNQPQHF. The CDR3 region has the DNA TGTGCCAGCAGCCTGGGACAGCACAATCAGCCCCAGCATTTT.

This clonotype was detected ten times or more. CDR3 DNA: TGCGCCAGCAGCTTCGAGGCAGGTCGCACAGATACGCAGTATTTT. This codes for CASSFEAGRTDTQYF. The rearrangement links TRBV5-1 to TRBJ2-3; no clear D gene. V was clipped by 2 bases and J by 1 base, with 11 bases between them. This CDR3 has 15 residues. CDR1 is SGHRS, CDR2 YFSETQ, per germline.

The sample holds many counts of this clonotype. The CDR3 DNA is TGTGCCAGCTCACCACTTTCCCCGGGACAGAGCACAGATACGCAGTATTTT. It specifies CASSPLSPGQSTDTQYF. This chain links TRBV18 with TRBJ2-3, with TRBD1 identical over 7 bases. Germline V lookup: CDR1 KGHSH, CDR2 LQKENI. The CDR3 totals 17 residues. After removal of 1 base from V and 0 bases from J, the junction contained 7 bases not matched to a gene.

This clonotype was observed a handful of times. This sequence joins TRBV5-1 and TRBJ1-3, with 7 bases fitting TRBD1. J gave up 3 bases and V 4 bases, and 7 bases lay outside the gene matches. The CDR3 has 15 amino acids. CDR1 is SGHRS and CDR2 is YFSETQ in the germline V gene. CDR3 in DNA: TGCGCCAGCAGCCCGGGGACAGAACTTGGAAACACCATATATTTT. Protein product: CASSPGTELGNTIYF.

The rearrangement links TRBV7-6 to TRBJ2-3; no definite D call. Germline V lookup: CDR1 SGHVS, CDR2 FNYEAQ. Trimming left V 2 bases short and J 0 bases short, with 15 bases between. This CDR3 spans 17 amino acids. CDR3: CASSLLEFWGSTDTQYF. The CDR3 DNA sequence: TGTGCCAGCAGCTTATTGGAATTTTGGGGAAGCACAGATACGCAGTATTTT.